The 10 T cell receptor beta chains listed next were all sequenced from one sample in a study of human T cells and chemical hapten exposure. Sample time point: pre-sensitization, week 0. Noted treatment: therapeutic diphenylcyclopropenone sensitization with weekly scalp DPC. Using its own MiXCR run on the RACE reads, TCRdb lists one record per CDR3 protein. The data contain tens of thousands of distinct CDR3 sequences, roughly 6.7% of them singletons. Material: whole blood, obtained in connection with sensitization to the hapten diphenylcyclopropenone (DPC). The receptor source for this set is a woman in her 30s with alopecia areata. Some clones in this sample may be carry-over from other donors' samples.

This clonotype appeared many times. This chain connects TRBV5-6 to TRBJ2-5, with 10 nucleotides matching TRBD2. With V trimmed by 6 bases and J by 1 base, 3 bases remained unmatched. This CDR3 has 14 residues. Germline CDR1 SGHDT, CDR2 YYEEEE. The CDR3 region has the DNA TGTGCCAGCAAACTAGCGGGACTCCAAGAGACCCAGTACTTC. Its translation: CASKLAGLQETQYF.

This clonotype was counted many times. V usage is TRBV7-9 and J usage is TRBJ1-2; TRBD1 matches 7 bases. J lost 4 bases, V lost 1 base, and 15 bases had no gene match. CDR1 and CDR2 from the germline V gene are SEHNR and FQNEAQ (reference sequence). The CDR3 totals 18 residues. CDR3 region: CASSLGFGKQGMVYGYTF. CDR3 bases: TGTGCCAGCAGCTTAGGTTTTGGCAAACAGGGGATGGTCTATGGCTACACCTTC.

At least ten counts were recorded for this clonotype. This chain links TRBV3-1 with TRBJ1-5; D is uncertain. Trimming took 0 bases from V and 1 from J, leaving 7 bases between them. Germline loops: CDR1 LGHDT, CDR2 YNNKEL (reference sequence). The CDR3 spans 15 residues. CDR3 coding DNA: TGTGCCAGCAGCCAAGATTACATCAGCAATCAGCCCCAGCATTTT. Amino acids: CASSQDYISNQPQHF.

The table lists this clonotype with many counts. As DNA, the CDR3 is TGTGCCAGCAGCTCAGCTGGTGAAGCTTTCTTT. Protein product: CASSSAGEAFF. The chain couples TRBV6-5 to TRBJ1-1; D unclear. Germline V gene lookup returns CDR1 MNHEY and CDR2 SVGAGI. Trimming took 6 bases from V and 7 from J, leaving 9 bases between them. This CDR3 region has 11 residues.

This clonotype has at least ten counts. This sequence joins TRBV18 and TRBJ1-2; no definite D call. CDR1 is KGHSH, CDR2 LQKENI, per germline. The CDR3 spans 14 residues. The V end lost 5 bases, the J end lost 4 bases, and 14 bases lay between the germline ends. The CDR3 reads CASSTGRSPYGYTF. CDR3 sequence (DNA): TGTGCCAGCTCAACCGGTAGGAGTCCCTATGGCTACACCTTC.

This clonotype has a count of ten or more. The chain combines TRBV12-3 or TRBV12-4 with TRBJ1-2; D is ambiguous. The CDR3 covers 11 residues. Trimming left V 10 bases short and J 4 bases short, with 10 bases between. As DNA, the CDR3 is TGTGCCACCTACAGACTCTATGGCTACACCTTC. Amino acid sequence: CATYRLYGYTF.

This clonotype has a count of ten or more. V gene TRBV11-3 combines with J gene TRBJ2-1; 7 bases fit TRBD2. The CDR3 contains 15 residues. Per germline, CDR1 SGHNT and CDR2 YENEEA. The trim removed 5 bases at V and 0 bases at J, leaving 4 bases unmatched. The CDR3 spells CASSPGGSSYNEQFF. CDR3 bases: TGTGCCAGCAGCCCCGGGGGGAGCTCCTACAATGAGCAGTTCTTC.

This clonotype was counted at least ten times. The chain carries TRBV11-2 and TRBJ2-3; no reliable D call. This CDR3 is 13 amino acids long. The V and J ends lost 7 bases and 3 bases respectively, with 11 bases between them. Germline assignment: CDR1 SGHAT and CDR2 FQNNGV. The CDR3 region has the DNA TGTGCCAGCATCCGGTGGGGTACAGATACGCAGTATTTT. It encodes CASIRWGTDTQYF.

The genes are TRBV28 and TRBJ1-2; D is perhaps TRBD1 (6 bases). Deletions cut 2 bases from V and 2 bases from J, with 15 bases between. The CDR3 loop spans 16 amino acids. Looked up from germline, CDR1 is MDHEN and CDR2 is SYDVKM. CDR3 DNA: TGTGCCAGCAGTTTAACTGTGGACAGACGGAACTATGGCTACACCTTC. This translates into CASSLTVDRRNYGYTF.

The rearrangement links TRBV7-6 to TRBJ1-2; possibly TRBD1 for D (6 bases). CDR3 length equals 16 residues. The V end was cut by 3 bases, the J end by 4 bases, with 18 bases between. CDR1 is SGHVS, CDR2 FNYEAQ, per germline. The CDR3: CASSFLTGTLPYGYTF. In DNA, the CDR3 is TGTGCCAGCAGCTTTCTTACAGGGACCCTACCCTATGGCTACACCTTC.